Listed here are 12 T cell receptor beta chains from one sample, sequenced in a study of shared clonotypes between healthy human individuals. CD8 cells classed as naive were CD45RO-negative and positively selected for CCR7, excluding terminally differentiated effector memory CD45RA+ cells. The protocol was immunoSEQ multiplex PCR, while the TCRdb copy is restricted to in-frame clones and leaves out a portion. This sample carries some 2,100,000 clones, 90% to 95% of them seen once, and the ten largest clones take 1.5% to 2%. Sequences were obtained from naive CD8+ T cells from PBMCs. The origin of the receptors is a man aged 18 to 30 in good health. Some clones in this sample may be carry-over from other donors' samples.

V is TRBV11-2 and J is TRBJ2-1; perhaps TRBD2 as D (5 bases). Germline CDR1 and CDR2: SGHAT and FQNNGV. CDR3 size: 16 residues. V shed 3 bases and J shed 3 bases, with 15 bases lying between them. The CDR3 DNA reads as TGTGCCAGCAGCTTGGGAGTCCTCTCAGGCTACAATGAGCAGTTCTTC. Translating gives CASSLGVLSGYNEQFF.

The chain is built from TRBV6-5 and TRBJ1-2; tentative D call: TRBD1 (6 bases). V was cut by 7 bases and J by 6 bases, with 12 bases left in between. Germline lookup yields CDR1 MNHEY and CDR2 SVGAGI. The CDR3 runs 12 residues. CDR3 nucleotides: TGTGCCAGCACCACAGGGAGGGATGGCTACACCTTC. This encodes CASTTGRDGYTF.

V and J are TRBV19 and TRBJ1-1, with 8 bases identical to TRBD1. The CDR3 is 17 residues long. From germline, CDR1 is LNHDA and CDR2 SQIVND (reference sequence). V shed 2 bases and J 0 bases; nucleotides not matched to a gene: 8. CDR3 sequence: CASSILATGALNTEAFF. As DNA, the CDR3 is TGTGCCAGTAGTATATTGGCGACAGGGGCTTTGAACACTGAAGCTTTCTTT.

The chain couples TRBV11-2 to TRBJ2-7; D could derive from TRBD1 or TRBD2 (5 bases each). With 0 bases removed from V and 4 bases from J, the gap between germline ends came to 19 bases. Germline CDR1 reads SGHAT; CDR2 reads FQNNGV. The CDR3 contains 17 residues. In nucleotides, the CDR3 is TGTGCCAGCAGCTTAGATAACGTTGGGGGAGACGGGTACGAGCAGTACTTC. Translating it yields CASSLDNVGGDGYEQYF.

The chain is built from TRBV27 and TRBJ1-4; D is undetermined. The V end lost 5 bases, the J end lost 7 bases, and 17 bases lay between the germline ends. The CDR3 has 15 amino acids. Germline V gene data show CDR1 as MNHEY and CDR2 as SMNVEV (reference sequence). The CDR3 is CASSPASAGSEKLFF. The CDR3 nucleotides read TGTGCCAGCAGTCCTGCGTCGGCGGGAAGTGAAAAACTGTTTTTT. The whole variable domain, filled in from reference TRBV27 and TRBJ1-4, reads EAQVTQNPRYLITVTGKKLTVTCSQNMNHEYMSWYRQDPGLGLRQIYYSMNVEVTDKGDVPEGYKVSRKEKRNFPLILESPSPNQTSLYFCASSPASAGSEKLFFGSGTQLSVL.

The chain carries TRBV28 and TRBJ2-7, with TRBD1 matching over 7 bases. The CDR3 consists of 14 residues. Germline CDR1 reads MDHEN; CDR2 reads SYDVKM. V lost 4 bases to trimming and J lost 5 bases; unmatched junction nucleotides: 8. DNA of the CDR3: TGTGCCAGCAGTTGGGCAGGGGGAGATAACGAGCAGTACTTC. The encoded protein is CASSWAGGDNEQYF.

The chain combines TRBV10-3 with TRBJ2-5, with TRBD2 identical over 7 bases. J gave up 4 bases and V 6 bases, and 8 bases lay outside the gene matches. CDR3 length: 14 residues. Germline CDR1 is ENHRY and CDR2 is SYGVKD. The CDR3 DNA follows: TGTGCCATCAGAAGAGCGGGAACCGGAGAGACCCAGTACTTC. Translating gives CAIRRAGTGETQYF.

Concerning this clone itself: Distinct nucleotide sequences in the sample also encode this CDR3. The CDR3 loop reads CASSPGTVYEQYF. The CDR3 DNA sequence: TGTGCCAGCAGCCCCGGGACAGTTTACGAGCAGTACTTC. The chain recombines TRBV5-6 with TRBJ2-7; 7 nucleotides line up with TRBD1. CDR1 is SGHDT and CDR2 is YYEEEE in the germline V gene. Trimming at V came to 4 bases and at J to 4 bases, leaving 5 bases not matched to a gene. This CDR3 contains 13 residues.

The chain carries TRBV27 and TRBJ2-2, with a weak D call TRBD2 (5 bases). The germline V gene encodes CDR1 MNHEY and CDR2 SMNVEV (reference sequence). V gave up 7 bases and J gave up 3 bases, with 6 bases separating them. The CDR3 consists of 12 residues. The CDR3 DNA reads as TGTGCCAGCATGGAGGACACCGGGGAGCTGTTTTTT. It translates to CASMEDTGELFF.

J is TRBJ1-1 and V is TRBV7-9; tentative D call: TRBD1 (6 bases). V shed 6 bases and J shed 2 bases, with 16 bases lying between them. The CDR3 loop spans 15 amino acids. CDR1 is SEHNR, CDR2 FQNEAQ, per germline (reference sequence). For the CDR3, the DNA is TGTGCCAGCAGGGATAGATCGGGACATAACACTGAAGCTTTCTTT. This codes for CASRDRSGHNTEAFF.

The table lists this clone with a count of one. Different DNA sequences within this sample yield the same CDR3. The chain joins TRBV7-9 to TRBJ1-2, with D unclear. CDR3 size: 14 residues. CDR1 SEHNR and CDR2 FQNEAQ come from the germline V gene (reference sequence). Trimming removed 4 bases from V and 1 base from J, with 10 bases in between. The DNA for the CDR3 is TGTGCCAGCAGCTACTCCGAGGGTAACTATGGCTACACCTTC. Translated: CASSYSEGNYGYTF.

The V and J genes are TRBV27 and TRBJ2-1; a possible D gene is TRBD2 (6 bases). CDR3 size: 13 residues. The germline gives CDR1 MNHEY, CDR2 SMNVEV (reference sequence). The V gene lost 8 bases and the J gene lost 5 bases, with 13 bases spanning the gap. The CDR3 protein is CASGSGADNEQFF. DNA for the CDR3: TGTGCCAGCGGCTCGGGAGCGGACAATGAGCAGTTCTTC.